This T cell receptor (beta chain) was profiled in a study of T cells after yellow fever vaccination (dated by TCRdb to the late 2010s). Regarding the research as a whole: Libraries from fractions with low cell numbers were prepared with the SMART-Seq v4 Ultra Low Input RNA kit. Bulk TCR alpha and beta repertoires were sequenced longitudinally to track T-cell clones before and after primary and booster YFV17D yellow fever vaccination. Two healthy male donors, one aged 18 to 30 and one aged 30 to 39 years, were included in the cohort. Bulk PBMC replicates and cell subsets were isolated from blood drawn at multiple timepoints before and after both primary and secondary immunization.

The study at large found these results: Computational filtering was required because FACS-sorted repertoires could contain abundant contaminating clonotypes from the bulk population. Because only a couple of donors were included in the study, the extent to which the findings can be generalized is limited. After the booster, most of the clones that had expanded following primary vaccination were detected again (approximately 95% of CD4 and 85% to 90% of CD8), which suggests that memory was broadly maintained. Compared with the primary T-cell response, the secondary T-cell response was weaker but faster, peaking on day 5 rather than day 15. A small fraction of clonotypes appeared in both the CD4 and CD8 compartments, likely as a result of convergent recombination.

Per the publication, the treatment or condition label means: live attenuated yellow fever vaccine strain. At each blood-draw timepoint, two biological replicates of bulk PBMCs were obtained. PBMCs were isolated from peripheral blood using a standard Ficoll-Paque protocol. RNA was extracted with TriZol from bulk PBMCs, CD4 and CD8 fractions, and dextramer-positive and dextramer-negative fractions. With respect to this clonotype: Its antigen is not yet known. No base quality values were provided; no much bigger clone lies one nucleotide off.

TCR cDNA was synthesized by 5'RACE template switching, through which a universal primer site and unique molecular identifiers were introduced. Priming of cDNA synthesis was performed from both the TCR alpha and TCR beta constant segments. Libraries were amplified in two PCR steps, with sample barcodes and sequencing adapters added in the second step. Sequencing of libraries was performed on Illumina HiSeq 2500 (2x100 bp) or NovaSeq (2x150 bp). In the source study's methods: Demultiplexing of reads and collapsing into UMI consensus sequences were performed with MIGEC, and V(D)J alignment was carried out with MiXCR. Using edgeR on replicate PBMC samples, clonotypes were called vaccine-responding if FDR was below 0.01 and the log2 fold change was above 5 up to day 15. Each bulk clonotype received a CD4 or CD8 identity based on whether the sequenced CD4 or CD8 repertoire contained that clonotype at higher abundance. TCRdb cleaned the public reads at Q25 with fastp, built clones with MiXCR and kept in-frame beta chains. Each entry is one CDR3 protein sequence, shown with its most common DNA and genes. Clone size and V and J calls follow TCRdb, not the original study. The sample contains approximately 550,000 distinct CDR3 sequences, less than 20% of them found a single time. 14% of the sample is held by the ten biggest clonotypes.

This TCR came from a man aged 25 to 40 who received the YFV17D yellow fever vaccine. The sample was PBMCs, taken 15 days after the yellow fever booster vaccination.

The CDR3 reads as follows: CASSVGGSGAGEQFF. The DNA is as follows: TGTGCCAGCAGCGTAGGGGGGTCGGGAGCAGGAGAGCAGTTCTTC. The sequence is built from TRBV9 and TRBJ2-1, with TRBD2 as a weak D call on 6 bases. The CDR3 goes from the cysteine to the phenylalanine over 15 residues. Of all the DNA, just the CDR3 is kept, 45 bases in frame from base 1. Between the V and J ends, shortened by 0 bases and 10 bases respectively, the junction contains 17 bases. The germline V gene provides CDR1 SGDLS and CDR2 YYNGEE.